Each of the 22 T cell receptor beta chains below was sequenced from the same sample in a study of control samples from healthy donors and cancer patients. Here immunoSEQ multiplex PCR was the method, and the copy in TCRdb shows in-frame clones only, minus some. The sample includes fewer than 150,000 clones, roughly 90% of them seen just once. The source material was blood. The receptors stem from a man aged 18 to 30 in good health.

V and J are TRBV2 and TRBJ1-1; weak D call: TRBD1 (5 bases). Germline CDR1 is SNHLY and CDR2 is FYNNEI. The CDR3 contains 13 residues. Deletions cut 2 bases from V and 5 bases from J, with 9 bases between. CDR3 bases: TGTGCCAGCAGTGAACAGGGAAGTACTGAAGCTTTCTTT. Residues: CASSEQGSTEAFF.

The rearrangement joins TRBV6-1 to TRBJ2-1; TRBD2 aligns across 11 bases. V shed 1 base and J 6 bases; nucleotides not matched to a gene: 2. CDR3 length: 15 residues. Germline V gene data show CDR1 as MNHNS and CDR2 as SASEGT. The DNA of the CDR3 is TGTGCCAGCAGTGAAGATAGCGGGGGGGCCAATGAGCAGTTCTTC. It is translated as CASSEDSGGANEQFF.

Here the CDR3 reads CASSLSVGSNQPQHF. Written as DNA, the CDR3 is TGTGCCAGCAGCTTATCGGTTGGCAGCAATCAGCCCCAGCATTTT. The chain uses TRBV7-2 and TRBJ1-5; D unresolved. Germline V lookup: CDR1 SGHTA, CDR2 FQGNSA. With 2 bases removed from V and 1 base from J, the gap between germline ends came to 9 bases. The CDR3 spans 15 residues. Full variable domain (remainder filled in from reference TRBV7-2 and TRBJ1-5): GAGVSQSPSNKVTEKGKDVELRCDPISGHTALYWYRQSLGQGLEFLIYFQGNSAPDKSGLPSDRFSAERTGGSVSTLTIQRTQQEDSAVYLCASSLSVGSNQPQHFGDGTRLSIL.

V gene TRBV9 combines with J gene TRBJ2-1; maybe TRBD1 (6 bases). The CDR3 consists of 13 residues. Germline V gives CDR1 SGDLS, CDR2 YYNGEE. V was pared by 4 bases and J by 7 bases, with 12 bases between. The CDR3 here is CASSNNRENEQFF. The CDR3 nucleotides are TGTGCCAGCAGCAATAACAGGGAAAATGAGCAGTTCTTC.

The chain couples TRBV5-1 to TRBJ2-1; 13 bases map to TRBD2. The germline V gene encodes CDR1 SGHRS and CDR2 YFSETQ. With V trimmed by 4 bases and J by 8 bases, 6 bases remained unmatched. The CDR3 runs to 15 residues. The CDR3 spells CASSLGTSGVDEQFF. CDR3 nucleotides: TGCGCCAGCAGCCTCGGGACTAGCGGGGTGGATGAGCAGTTCTTC.

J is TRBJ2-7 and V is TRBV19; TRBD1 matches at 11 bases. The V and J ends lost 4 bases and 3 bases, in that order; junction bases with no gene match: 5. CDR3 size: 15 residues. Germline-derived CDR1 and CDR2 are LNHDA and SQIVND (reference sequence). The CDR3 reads CASSTRTGGIYEQYF. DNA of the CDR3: TGTGCCAGTAGTACCAGGACAGGGGGCATCTACGAGCAGTACTTC.

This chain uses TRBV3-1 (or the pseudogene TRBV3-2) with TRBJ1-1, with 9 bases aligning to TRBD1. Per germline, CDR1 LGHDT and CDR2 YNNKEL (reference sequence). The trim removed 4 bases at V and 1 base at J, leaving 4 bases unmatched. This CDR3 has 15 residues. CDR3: CASSLLGQGNTEAFF. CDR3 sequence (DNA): TGTGCCAGCAGCCTCTTGGGACAGGGGAACACTGAAGCTTTCTTT.

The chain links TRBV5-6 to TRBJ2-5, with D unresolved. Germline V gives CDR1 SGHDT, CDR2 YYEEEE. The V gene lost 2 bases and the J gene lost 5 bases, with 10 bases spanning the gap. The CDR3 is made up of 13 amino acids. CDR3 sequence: CASSFPLLETQYF. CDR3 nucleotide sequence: TGTGCCAGCAGCTTTCCATTGCTCGAGACCCAGTACTTC.

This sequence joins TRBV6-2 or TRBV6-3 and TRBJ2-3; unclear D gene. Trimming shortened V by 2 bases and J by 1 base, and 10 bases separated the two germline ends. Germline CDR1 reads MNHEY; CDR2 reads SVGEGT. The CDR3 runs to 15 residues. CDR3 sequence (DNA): TGTGCCAGCAGTTACGATATAGCCGGCACAGATACGCAGTATTTT. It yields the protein CASSYDIAGTDTQYF.

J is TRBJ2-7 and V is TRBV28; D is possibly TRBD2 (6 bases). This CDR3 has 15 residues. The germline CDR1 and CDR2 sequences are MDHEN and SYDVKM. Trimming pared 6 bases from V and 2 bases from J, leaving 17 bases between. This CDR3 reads CASSTPGTLAYEQYF. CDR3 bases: TGTGCCAGCAGCACACCCGGGACTCTGGCCTACGAGCAGTACTTC.

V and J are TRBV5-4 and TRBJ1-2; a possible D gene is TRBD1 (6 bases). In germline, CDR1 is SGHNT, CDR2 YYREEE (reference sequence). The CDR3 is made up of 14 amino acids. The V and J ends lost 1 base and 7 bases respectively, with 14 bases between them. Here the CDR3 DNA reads TGTGCCAGCAGCTTGACCGGCAGGGGTGTTGGCTACACCTTC. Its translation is CASSLTGRGVGYTF.

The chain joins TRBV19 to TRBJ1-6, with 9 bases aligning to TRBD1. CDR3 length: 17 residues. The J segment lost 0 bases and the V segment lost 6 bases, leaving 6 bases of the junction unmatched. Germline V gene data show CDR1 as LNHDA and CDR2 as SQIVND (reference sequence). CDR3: CASSPGTGSSYNSPLHF. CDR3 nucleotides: TGTGCCAGTAGCCCTGGGACAGGGAGCTCCTATAATTCACCCCTCCACTTT.

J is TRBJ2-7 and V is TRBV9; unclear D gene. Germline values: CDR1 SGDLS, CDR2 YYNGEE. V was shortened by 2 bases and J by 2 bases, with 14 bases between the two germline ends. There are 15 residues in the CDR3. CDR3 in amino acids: CASSVGFRPPYEQYF. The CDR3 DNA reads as TGTGCCAGCAGCGTGGGTTTCAGACCACCCTACGAGCAGTACTTC.

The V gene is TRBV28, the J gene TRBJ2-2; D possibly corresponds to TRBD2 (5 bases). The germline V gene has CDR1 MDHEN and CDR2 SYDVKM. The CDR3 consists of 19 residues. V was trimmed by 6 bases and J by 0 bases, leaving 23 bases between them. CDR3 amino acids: CASSYLGGLAETNTGELFF. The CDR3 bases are TGTGCCAGCAGCTATTTAGGTGGGCTAGCCGAAACGAACACCGGGGAGCTGTTTTTT.

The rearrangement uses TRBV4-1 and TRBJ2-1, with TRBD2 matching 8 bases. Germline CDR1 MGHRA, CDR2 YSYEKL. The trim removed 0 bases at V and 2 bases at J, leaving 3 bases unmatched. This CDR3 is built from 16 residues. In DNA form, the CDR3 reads TGCGCCAGCAGCCAAGACCACGGGGGGGCCTACAATGAGCAGTTCTTC. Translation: CASSQDHGGAYNEQFF.

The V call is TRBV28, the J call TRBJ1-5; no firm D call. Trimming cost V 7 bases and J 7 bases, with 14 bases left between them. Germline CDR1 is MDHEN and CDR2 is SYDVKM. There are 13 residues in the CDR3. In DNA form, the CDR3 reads TGTGCCAGCAACGACGTTGTTGGCCAGCCCCAGCATTTT. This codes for CASNDVVGQPQHF.

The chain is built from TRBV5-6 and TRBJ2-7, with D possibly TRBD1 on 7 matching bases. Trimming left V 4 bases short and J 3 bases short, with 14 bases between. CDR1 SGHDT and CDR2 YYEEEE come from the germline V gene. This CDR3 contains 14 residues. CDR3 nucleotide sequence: TGTGCCAGCAGCCCCCCAGGGGGGTACTACGAGCAGTACTTC. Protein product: CASSPPGGYYEQYF.

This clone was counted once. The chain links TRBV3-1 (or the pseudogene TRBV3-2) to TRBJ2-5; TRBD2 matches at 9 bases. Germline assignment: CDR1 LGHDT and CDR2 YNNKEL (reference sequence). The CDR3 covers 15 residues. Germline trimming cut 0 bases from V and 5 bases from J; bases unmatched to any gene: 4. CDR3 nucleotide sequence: TGTGCCAGCAGCCAAGAACCGCTAGCGGGGGAGACCCAGTACTTC. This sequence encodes CASSQEPLAGETQYF.

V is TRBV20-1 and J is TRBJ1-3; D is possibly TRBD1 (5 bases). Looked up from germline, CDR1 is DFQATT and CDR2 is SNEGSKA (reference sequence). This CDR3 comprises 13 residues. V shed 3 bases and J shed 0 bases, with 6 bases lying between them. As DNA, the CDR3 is TGCAGTGCTAGTACAGGCTCTGGAAACACCATATATTTT. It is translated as CSASTGSGNTIYF.

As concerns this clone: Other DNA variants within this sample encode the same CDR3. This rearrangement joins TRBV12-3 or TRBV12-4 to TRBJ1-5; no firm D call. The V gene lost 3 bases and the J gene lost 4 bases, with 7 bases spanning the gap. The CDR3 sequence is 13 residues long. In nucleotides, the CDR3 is TGTGCCAGCAGTTTGGCAGGTAATCAGCCCCAGCATTTT. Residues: CASSLAGNQPQHF.

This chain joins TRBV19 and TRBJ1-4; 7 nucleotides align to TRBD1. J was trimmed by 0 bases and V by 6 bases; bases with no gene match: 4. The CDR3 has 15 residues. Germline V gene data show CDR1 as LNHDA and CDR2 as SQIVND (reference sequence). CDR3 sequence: CASRGTGATNEKLFF. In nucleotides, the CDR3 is TGTGCCAGTAGAGGAACAGGGGCAACTAATGAAAAACTGTTTTTT.

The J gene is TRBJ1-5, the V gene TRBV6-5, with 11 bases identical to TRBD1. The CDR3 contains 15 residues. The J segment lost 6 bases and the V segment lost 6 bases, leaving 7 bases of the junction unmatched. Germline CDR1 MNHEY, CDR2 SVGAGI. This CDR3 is CASRQDRGRTQPQHF. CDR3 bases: TGTGCCAGCAGACAGGACAGGGGGCGCACTCAGCCCCAGCATTTT.